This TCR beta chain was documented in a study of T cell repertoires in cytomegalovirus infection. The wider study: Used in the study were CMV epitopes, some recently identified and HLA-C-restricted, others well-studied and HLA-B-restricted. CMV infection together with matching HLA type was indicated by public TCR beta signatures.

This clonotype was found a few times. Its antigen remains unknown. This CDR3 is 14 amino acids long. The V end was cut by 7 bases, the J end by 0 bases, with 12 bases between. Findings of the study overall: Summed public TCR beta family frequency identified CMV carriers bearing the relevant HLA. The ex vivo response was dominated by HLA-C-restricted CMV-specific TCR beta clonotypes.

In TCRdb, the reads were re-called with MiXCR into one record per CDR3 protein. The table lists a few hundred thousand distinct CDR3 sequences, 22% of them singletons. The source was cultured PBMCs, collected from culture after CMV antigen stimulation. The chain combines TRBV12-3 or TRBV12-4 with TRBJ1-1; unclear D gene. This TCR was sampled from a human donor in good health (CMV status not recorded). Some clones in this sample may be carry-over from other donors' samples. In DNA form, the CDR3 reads TGTGCCAGCAACCGCGGAGCGGTGAACACTGAAGCTTTCTTT. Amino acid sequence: CASNRGAVNTEAFF.